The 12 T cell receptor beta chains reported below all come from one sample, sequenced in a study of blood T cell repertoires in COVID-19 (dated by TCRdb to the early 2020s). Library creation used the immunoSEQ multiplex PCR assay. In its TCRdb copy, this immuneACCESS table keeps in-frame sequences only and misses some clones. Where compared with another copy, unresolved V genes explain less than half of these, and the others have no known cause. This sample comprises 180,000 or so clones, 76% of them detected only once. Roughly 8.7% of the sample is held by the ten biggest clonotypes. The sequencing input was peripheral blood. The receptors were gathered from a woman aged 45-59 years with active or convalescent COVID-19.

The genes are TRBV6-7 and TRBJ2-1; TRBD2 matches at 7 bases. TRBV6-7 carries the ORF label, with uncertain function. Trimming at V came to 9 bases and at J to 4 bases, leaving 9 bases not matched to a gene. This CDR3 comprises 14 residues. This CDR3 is CASPGGGLYNEQFF. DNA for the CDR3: TGTGCCAGTCCGGGCGGGGGACTATACAATGAGCAGTTCTTC.

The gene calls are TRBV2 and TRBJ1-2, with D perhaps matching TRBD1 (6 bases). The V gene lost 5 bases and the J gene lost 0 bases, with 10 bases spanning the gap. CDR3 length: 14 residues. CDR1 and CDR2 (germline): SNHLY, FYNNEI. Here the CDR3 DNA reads TGTGCCAGCAGTACCGACAGGACTAACTATGGCTACACCTTC. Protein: CASSTDRTNYGYTF.

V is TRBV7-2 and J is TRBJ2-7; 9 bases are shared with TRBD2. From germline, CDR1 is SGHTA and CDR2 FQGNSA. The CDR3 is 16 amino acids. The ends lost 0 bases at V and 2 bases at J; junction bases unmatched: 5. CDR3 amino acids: CASSLAQGGGAYEQYF. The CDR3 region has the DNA TGTGCCAGCAGCTTAGCGCAAGGCGGGGGGGCCTACGAGCAGTACTTC.

CDR3 coding DNA: TGTGCCAGCAGTGGACAGGGGGGAACTAATGAAAAACTGTTTTTT. Its translation is CASSGQGGTNEKLFF. This chain uses TRBV2 with TRBJ1-4, with 9 bases aligning to TRBD1. Germline assignment: CDR1 SNHLY and CDR2 FYNNEI. This CDR3 spans 15 amino acids. V lost 4 bases to trimming and J lost 1 base; unmatched junction nucleotides: 1.

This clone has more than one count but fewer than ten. As DNA, the CDR3 is TGTGCCAGCAGCCCAGGGCGGACTAGACAAGAGACCCAGTACTTC. It codes for CASSPGRTRQETQYF. The J gene is TRBJ2-5, the V gene TRBV7-3, with TRBD2 matching over 7 bases. The CDR3 spans 15 residues. Germline V gene sequence: CDR1 SGHTA, CDR2 FQGTGA. J gave up 2 bases and V 5 bases, and 8 bases lay outside the gene matches.

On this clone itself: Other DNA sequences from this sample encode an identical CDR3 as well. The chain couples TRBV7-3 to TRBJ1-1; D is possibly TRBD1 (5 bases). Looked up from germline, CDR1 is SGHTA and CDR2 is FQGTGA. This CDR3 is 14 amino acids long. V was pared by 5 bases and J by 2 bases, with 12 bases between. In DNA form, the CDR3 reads TGTGCCAGCAGCCTGGCGGGGGGTAACACTGAAGCTTTCTTT. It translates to CASSLAGGNTEAFF. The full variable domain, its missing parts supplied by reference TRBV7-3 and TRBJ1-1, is GAGVSQTPSNKVTEKGKYVELRCDPISGHTALYWYRQSLGQGPEFLIYFQGTGAADDSGLPNDRFFAVRPEGSVSTLKIQRTERGDSAVYLCASSLAGGNTEAFFGQGTRLTVV.

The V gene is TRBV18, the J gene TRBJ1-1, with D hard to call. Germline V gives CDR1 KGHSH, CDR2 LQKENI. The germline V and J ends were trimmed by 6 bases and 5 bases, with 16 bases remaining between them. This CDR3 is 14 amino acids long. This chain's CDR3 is CASSAGRMETEAFF. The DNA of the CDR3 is TGTGCCAGCTCCGCCGGGAGAATGGAAACTGAAGCTTTCTTT.

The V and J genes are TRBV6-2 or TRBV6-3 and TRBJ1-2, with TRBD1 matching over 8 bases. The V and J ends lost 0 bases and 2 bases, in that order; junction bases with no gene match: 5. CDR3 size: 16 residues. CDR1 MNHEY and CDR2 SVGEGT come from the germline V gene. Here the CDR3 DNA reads TGTGCCAGCAGTTACTCGGCAGGGGGCGCGAACTATGGCTACACCTTC. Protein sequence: CASSYSAGGANYGYTF.

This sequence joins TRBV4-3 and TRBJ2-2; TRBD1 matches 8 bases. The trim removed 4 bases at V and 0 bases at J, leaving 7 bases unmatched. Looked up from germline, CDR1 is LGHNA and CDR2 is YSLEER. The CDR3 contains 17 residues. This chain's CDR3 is CASSPGQGHPNTGELFF. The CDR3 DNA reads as TGCGCCAGCAGCCCCGGACAGGGACACCCGAACACCGGGGAGCTGTTTTTT.

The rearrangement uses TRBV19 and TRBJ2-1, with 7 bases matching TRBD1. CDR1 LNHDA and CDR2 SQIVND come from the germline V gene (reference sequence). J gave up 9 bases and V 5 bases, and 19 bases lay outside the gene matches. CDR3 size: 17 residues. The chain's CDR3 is CASSGGRYPQGDAEQFF. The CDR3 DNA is TGTGCCAGTAGTGGGGGTCGGTATCCCCAGGGGGATGCTGAGCAGTTCTTC.

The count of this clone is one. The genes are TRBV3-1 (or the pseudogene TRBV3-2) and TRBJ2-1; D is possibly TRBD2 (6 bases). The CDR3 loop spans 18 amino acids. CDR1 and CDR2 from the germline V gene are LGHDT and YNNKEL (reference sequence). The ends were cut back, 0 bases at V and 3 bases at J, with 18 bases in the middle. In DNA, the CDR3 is TGTGCCAGCAGCCAAGAAGGGAGGAAGATGGCGGTCTACAATGAGCAGTTCTTC. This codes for CASSQEGRKMAVYNEQFF.

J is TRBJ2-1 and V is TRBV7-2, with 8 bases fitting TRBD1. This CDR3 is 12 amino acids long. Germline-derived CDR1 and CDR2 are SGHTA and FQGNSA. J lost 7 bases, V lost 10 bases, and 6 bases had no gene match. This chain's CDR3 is CAIEGDRNEQFF. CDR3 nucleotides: TGTGCCATTGAGGGGGACAGGAATGAGCAGTTCTTC.